This T cell receptor beta chain came from a study of blood T cell repertoires in COVID-19. Study information: Researchers got acute and convalescent COVID-19 samples from the United States, Italy and Spain. From T cells, B-cell-depleted T cells, or PBMCs came the material, which was cDNA or gDNA.

The V and J ends lost 5 bases and 4 bases respectively, with 14 bases between them. The CDR3 is 14 residues long. Germline CDR1 reads SGHVS; CDR2 reads FNYEAQ. Original analysis: Reference gene primer amplification gave nucleated cell count estimates. TCRdb's table, derived via immunoSEQ multiplex PCR, lists solely in-frame clones and lacks some. D and trimming come from the DNA, and the V and J calls and clone size come from that table. The sample contains 20,000 to 25,000 clones, more than 80% of which appear only once. Sequences were obtained from peripheral blood. The sequence was obtained from a human donor in a cohort sampled during active COVID-19. The chain recombines TRBV7-6 with TRBJ1-2; D remains unclear. CDR3 protein: CASSQIMIPYGYTF. For the CDR3, the DNA is TGTGCCAGCAGCCAGATCATGATCCCCTATGGCTACACCTTC.